The 26 T cell receptor beta chains reported below all come from one sample, sequenced in a study of memory CD4+ T cells and cytomegalovirus serostatus. The sort gate was single viable CD3+CD4+CD8-CD45RO+ cells for memory CD4+ T cells. TCRdb's table, derived via immunoSEQ multiplex PCR, lists solely in-frame clones and lacks some. The sample has tens of thousands of clones, roughly 72% seen once. The material sequenced was memory CD4+ T cells from blood. All receptors come from an adult in good health and CMV-seronegative.

J is TRBJ2-1 and V is TRBV7-2; 8 bases align to TRBD1. Germline loops: CDR1 SGHTA, CDR2 FQGNSA. This CDR3 spans 16 amino acids. Unmatched junction bases numbered 14, after V lost 5 bases and J lost 8 bases. This CDR3 is CASSHRGQGNRYEQFF. CDR3 sequence (DNA): TGTGCCAGCAGCCACAGAGGACAGGGAAATCGGTATGAGCAGTTCTTC.

The chain recombines TRBV19 with TRBJ2-5; D remains unclear. Germline assignment: CDR1 LNHDA and CDR2 SQIVND (reference sequence). The CDR3 totals 14 residues. Trimming cost V 4 bases and J 7 bases, with 16 bases left between them. The DNA for the CDR3 is TGTGCCAGTAGTAAGTCGACTTCTCAATCGACCCAGTACTTC. Residues: CASSKSTSQSTQYF.

The chain links TRBV5-6 to TRBJ2-5, with D uncertain. The CDR3 runs to 12 residues. CDR1 and CDR2 (germline): SGHDT, YYEEEE. With 0 bases removed from V and 2 bases from J, the gap between germline ends came to 2 bases. CDR3 protein: CASSLGQETQYF. The CDR3 coding sequence is TGTGCCAGCAGCTTGGGGCAAGAGACCCAGTACTTC.

This clone was recorded a few times. J is TRBJ1-5 and V is TRBV7-2; TRBD1 aligns across 10 bases. V shed 5 bases and J 2 bases; nucleotides not matched to a gene: 12. From germline, CDR1 is SGHTA and CDR2 FQGNSA. This CDR3 spans 18 amino acids. This CDR3 is CASSLKTGGRFGNQPQHF. DNA for the CDR3: TGTGCCAGCAGCCTAAAGACAGGGGGCAGGTTTGGCAATCAGCCCCAGCATTTT.

The J gene is TRBJ1-2, the V gene TRBV28; TRBD1 might be the D (5 bases). The CDR3 is 14 amino acids. The ends were cut back, 6 bases at V and 1 base at J, with 12 bases in the middle. Germline-derived CDR1 and CDR2 are MDHEN and SYDVKM. In nucleotides, the CDR3 is TGTGCCAGCAGCGGCAGGGAATATAACTATGGCTACACCTTC. It encodes CASSGREYNYGYTF.

The V call is TRBV5-6, the J call TRBJ1-6; D gene ambiguous. The germline V gene has CDR1 SGHDT and CDR2 YYEEEE. The CDR3 runs 16 residues. V was shortened by 2 bases and J by 6 bases, with 15 bases between the two germline ends. The CDR3 here is CASSLFFLQLNSPLHF. DNA of the CDR3: TGTGCCAGCAGCTTATTCTTTTTGCAGCTTAATTCACCCCTCCACTTT.

The chain recombines TRBV4-3 with TRBJ2-3; D uncertain. V lost 1 base and J lost 2, with 7 bases in between. This CDR3 contains 14 residues. Germline assignment: CDR1 LGHNA and CDR2 YSLEER. The CDR3: CASSQGLITDTQYF. CDR3 bases: TGCGCCAGCAGCCAAGGGCTCATCACAGATACGCAGTATTTT.

The genes are TRBV7-2 and TRBJ2-7, with 7 bases aligning to TRBD2. The CDR3 spans 16 residues. The junction had 12 bases not matched to a gene; V was cut back by 5 bases and J by 2 bases. Germline V gene sequence: CDR1 SGHTA, CDR2 FQGNSA. For the CDR3, the DNA is TGTGCCAGCAGCCCCCGTAGAGCGGGGAACCCCTACGAGCAGTACTTC. Protein sequence: CASSPRRAGNPYEQYF.

Only a few counts were recorded for this clone. This same CDR3 is encoded by further DNA sequences in the sample. This chain links TRBV30 with TRBJ2-5, with 8 nucleotides matching TRBD1. Germline values: CDR1 GTSNPN, CDR2 SVGIG (reference sequence). This CDR3 has 14 amino acids. J lost 5 bases, V lost 3 bases, and 8 bases had no gene match. CDR3 amino acids: CAWSGQGLGETQYF. CDR3 DNA sequence: TGTGCCTGGAGCGGACAGGGCCTGGGGGAGACCCAGTACTTC.

This clone was detected only once. This chain connects TRBV4-3 to TRBJ2-1, with 14 nucleotides matching TRBD2. Germline loops: CDR1 LGHNA, CDR2 YSLEER. Trimming took 4 bases from V and 10 from J; bases not matched to a gene: 6. The CDR3 sequence is 15 residues long. CDR3 bases: TGCGCCAGCAGCCTGGGACTAGCGGGAGCTCGAGAGCAGTTCTTC. It translates to CASSLGLAGAREQFF.

In its sample, this clone was seen a few times. The V gene is TRBV7-9, the J gene TRBJ1-2, with D unclear. The CDR3 is 10 amino acids. Trimming cost V 5 bases and J 7 bases, with 5 bases left between them. Germline V CDR1 and CDR2: SEHNR, FQNEAQ (reference sequence). Here the CDR3 DNA reads TGTGCCAGCAGCCTACTTGGCTACACCTTC. This sequence encodes CASSLLGYTF.

The gene calls are TRBV20-1 and TRBJ1-1; no firm D call. The V end was cut by 3 bases, the J end by 6 bases, with 8 bases between. The CDR3 sequence is 11 residues long. Looked up from germline, CDR1 is DFQATT and CDR2 is SNEGSKA (reference sequence). The DNA of the CDR3 is TGCAGTGCTAGGCGTCCCCCTGAAGCTTTCTTT. Translating gives CSARRPPEAFF.

This clone was seen a single time. The J gene is TRBJ2-5, the V gene TRBV10-3; D unclear. V gave up 4 bases and J gave up 5 bases, with 8 bases separating them. Germline CDR1 is ENHRY and CDR2 is SYGVKD. This CDR3 has 12 amino acids. The CDR3 DNA is TGTGCCATCAGTGTTGCCGGGGAGACCCAGTACTTC. This gives the protein CAISVAGETQYF.

This chain uses TRBV11-2 with TRBJ1-1; D unclear. This CDR3 is 14 amino acids long. Trimming took off 2 bases at V and 1 base at J, with 8 bases between the two ends. Germline-derived CDR1 and CDR2 are SGHAT and FQNNGV. The CDR3 sequence is CASSLSGGNTEAFF. For the CDR3, the DNA is TGTGCCAGCAGCTTATCGGGCGGGAACACTGAAGCTTTCTTT.

This clone appeared a few times. The gene calls are TRBV2 and TRBJ1-5, with unresolved D. CDR1 and CDR2 (germline): SNHLY, FYNNEI. CDR3 length equals 15 residues. Trimming left V 2 bases short and J 7 bases short, with 15 bases between. The CDR3 sequence is CASSERQMGSQPQHF. The CDR3 DNA reads TGTGCCAGCAGTGAACGCCAGATGGGGAGCCAGCCCCAGCATTTT. The full variable domain, its missing parts supplied by reference TRBV2 and TRBJ1-5, is EPEVTQTPSHQVTQMGQEVILRCVPISNHLYFYWYRQILGQKVEFLVSFYNNEISEKSEIFDDQFSVERPDGSNFTLKIRSTKLEDSAMYFCASSERQMGSQPQHFGDGTRLSIL.

CDR3 nucleotides: TGTGCCAGCAGCGTAGATGGGCAGGGAGCCACCGGGGAGCTGTTTTTT. It is translated as CASSVDGQGATGELFF. This chain links TRBV9 with TRBJ2-2; perhaps D is TRBD1 or TRBD2 (5 bases each). The V end lost 0 bases, the J end lost 4 bases, and 13 bases lay between the germline ends. The CDR3 is 16 amino acids. Germline CDR1 and CDR2: SGDLS and YYNGEE.

The chain recombines TRBV27 with TRBJ2-7; 10 bases fit TRBD1. Germline assignment: CDR1 MNHEY and CDR2 SMNVEV (reference sequence). The CDR3 contains 16 residues. V dropped 0 bases and J dropped 5; count of bases not matched to a gene: 7. CDR3 loop: CASSLSQGQGRNEQYF. The CDR3 coding sequence is TGTGCCAGCAGTTTATCCCAGGGACAGGGGAGAAACGAGCAGTACTTC.

The CDR3 loop reads CASSLGTSFYNEQFF. The CDR3 nucleotides read TGTGCCAGCAGCTTAGGGACTAGTTTCTACAATGAGCAGTTCTTC. The V and J genes are TRBV11-2 and TRBJ2-1; TRBD2 agrees at 7 bases. The CDR3 is made up of 15 amino acids. Germline V gene data show CDR1 as SGHAT and CDR2 as FQNNGV. The trim removed 1 base at V and 3 bases at J, leaving 3 bases unmatched.

V gene TRBV7-2 combines with J gene TRBJ2-1, with 10 bases identical to TRBD2. Trimming removed 5 bases from V and 3 bases from J; junction bases left unmatched: 16. This CDR3 spans 19 amino acids. Germline loops: CDR1 SGHTA, CDR2 FQGNSA. The CDR3 bases are TGTGCCAGCAGCCCCAGTTCCTTAAGACTAGCGGGTGTCTACAATGAGCAGTTCTTC. This encodes CASSPSSLRLAGVYNEQFF.

This chain connects TRBV9 to TRBJ1-6; D remains unclear. Germline lookup yields CDR1 SGDLS and CDR2 YYNGEE. This CDR3 is 13 amino acids long. V shed 4 bases and J shed 7 bases, with 9 bases lying between them. CDR3 loop: CASSREGNSPLHF. The CDR3 DNA sequence: TGTGCCAGCAGCCGGGAAGGGAATTCACCCCTCCACTTT.

The chain links TRBV19 to TRBJ1-2; D gene ambiguous. The CDR3 is 13 residues long. Germline CDR1 reads LNHDA; CDR2 reads SQIVND (reference sequence). Trimming pared 7 bases from V and 4 bases from J, leaving 13 bases between. DNA for the CDR3: TGTGCCAGTAACCCCTTTATTGGCTATGGCTACACCTTC. Its protein product is CASNPFIGYGYTF.

This clone was counted between two and nine times. The chain recombines TRBV2 with TRBJ1-1; D is perhaps TRBD1 (6 bases). The germline gives CDR1 SNHLY, CDR2 FYNNEI. Trimming took off 6 bases at V and 1 base at J, with 9 bases between the two ends. CDR3 length: 13 amino acids. In nucleotides, the CDR3 is TGTGCCAGCAGCACAGGGCCGAACACTGAAGCTTTCTTT. Its translation: CASSTGPNTEAFF.

In DNA, the CDR3 is TGTGCCAGTAGTATTGACACATACATGAACACTGAAGCTTTCTTT. It yields the protein CASSIDTYMNTEAFF. The genes are TRBV19 and TRBJ1-1; D ambiguous. Germline CDR1 is LNHDA and CDR2 is SQIVND (reference sequence). Trimming left V 3 bases short and J 0 bases short, with 11 bases between. CDR3 length equals 15 residues.

The gene calls are TRBV6-1 and TRBJ2-3; TRBD2 matches 8 bases. Trimming at V came to 4 bases and at J to 4 bases, leaving 7 bases not matched to a gene. The CDR3 covers 15 residues. Germline values: CDR1 MNHNS, CDR2 SASEGT. Here the CDR3 reads CASSAGRAIADTQYF. CDR3 sequence (DNA): TGTGCCAGCAGTGCCGGGAGGGCTATAGCAGATACGCAGTATTTT.

The chain joins TRBV2 to TRBJ1-5; no reliable D call. The V end lost 2 bases, the J end lost 5 bases, and 10 bases lay between the germline ends. This CDR3 comprises 14 residues. CDR1 SNHLY and CDR2 FYNNEI come from the germline V gene. The CDR3 loop reads CASSESSSYQPQHF. CDR3 DNA sequence: TGTGCCAGCAGTGAATCTTCATCGTATCAGCCCCAGCATTTT. The full variable domain, rest sourced from reference TRBV2 and TRBJ1-5, is EPEVTQTPSHQVTQMGQEVILRCVPISNHLYFYWYRQILGQKVEFLVSFYNNEISEKSEIFDDQFSVERPDGSNFTLKIRSTKLEDSAMYFCASSESSSYQPQHFGDGTRLSIL.

This sequence joins TRBV7-8 and TRBJ1-1; no definite D call. Germline values: CDR1 SGHVS, CDR2 FQNEAQ. V was clipped by 1 base and J by 1 base, with 4 bases between them. The CDR3 sequence is 13 residues long. The CDR3 DNA is TGTGCCAGCAGCTTAGTGGGGAACACTGAAGCTTTCTTT. It yields the protein CASSLVGNTEAFF.